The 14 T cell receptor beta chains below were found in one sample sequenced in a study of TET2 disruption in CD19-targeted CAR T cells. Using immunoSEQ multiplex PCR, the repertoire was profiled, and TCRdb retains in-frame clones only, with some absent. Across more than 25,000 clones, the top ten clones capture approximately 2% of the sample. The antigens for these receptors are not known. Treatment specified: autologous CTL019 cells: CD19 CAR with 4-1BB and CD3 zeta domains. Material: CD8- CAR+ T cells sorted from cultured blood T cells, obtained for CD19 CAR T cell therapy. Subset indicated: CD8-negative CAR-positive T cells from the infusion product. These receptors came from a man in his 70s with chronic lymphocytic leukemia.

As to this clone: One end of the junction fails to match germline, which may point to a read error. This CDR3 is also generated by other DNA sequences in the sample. The CDR3 region is CSARVLQGAGGNTIYF. The DNA read from the CDR3 is TGCAGTGCTAGAGTCCTACAGGGGGCAGGTGGAAACACT. The chain links TRBV20-1 to TRBJ1-3; 9 bases are a match to TRBD1. From the germline J gene comes the end of the CDR3, since the read stops 3 residues before it. The CDR3 is 16 residues long. The germline CDR1 and CDR2 sequences are DFQATT and SNEGSKA (reference sequence).

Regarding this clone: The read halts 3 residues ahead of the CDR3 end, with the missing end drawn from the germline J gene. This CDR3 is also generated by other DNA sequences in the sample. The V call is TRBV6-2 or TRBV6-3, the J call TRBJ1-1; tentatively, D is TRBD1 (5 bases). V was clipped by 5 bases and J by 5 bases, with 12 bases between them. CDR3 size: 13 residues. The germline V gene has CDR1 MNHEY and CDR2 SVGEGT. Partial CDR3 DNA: TGTGCCAGCAGTCCTGGGGGGAGGACTGAA. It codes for CASSPGGRTE. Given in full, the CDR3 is CASSPGGRTEAFF.

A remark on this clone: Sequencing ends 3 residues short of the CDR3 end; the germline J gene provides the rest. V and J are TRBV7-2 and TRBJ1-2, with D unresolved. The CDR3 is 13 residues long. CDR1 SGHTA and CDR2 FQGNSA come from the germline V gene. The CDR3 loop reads CASSTQYTDTYTF. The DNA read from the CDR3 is TGTGCCAGCAGCACGCAGTACACAGATACC.

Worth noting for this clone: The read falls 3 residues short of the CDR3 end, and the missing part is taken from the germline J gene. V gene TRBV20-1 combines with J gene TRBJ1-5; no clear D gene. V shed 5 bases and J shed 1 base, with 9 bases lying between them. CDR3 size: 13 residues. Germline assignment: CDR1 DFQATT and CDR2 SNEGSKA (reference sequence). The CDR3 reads CSASPGSNQPQHF. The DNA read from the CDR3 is TGCAGTGCTTCTCCAGGAAGCAATCAGCCC.

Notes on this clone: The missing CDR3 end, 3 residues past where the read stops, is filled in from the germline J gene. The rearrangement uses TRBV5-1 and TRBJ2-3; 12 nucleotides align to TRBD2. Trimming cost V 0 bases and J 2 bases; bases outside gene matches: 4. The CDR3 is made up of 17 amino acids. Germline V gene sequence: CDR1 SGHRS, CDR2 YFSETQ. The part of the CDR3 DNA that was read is TGCGCCAGCAGCTTGGAAGGACTAGCGGGGCTCACAGATACG. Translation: CASSLEGLAGLTDT. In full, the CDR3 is CASSLEGLAGLTDTQYF.

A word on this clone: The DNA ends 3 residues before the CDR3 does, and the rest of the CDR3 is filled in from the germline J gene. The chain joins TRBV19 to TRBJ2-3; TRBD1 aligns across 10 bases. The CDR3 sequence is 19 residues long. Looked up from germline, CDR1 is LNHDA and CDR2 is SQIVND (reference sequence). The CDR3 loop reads CASSSRDRGPVGSNQPQYF. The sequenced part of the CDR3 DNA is TGTGCCAGTAGTTCCCGTGACAGGGGGCCCGTGGGGAGCAATCAGCCG.

The covered CDR3 bases are TGCAGTGCAACTCAGGGTTTCGGTTCACCC. Its protein is CSATQGFGSP. The whole CDR3 region reads CSATQGFGSPLHF. The chain carries TRBV20-1 and TRBJ1-6; perhaps TRBD1 as D (5 bases). The DNA ends 3 residues before the CDR3 does, and the rest of the CDR3 is filled in from the germline J gene. Between the trimmed V and J ends, which lost 6 bases and 9 bases, there was a span of 15 bases. Germline assignment: CDR1 DFQATT and CDR2 SNEGSKA (reference sequence). CDR3 length: 13 amino acids.

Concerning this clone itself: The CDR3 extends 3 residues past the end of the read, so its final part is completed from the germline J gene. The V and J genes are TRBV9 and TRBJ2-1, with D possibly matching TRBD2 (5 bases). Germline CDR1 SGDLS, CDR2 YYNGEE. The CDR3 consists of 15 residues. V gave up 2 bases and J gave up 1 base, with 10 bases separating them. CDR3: CASSVSGVSYNEQFF. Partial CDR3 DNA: TGTGCCAGCAGCGTGAGCGGCGTATCCTACAATGAG.

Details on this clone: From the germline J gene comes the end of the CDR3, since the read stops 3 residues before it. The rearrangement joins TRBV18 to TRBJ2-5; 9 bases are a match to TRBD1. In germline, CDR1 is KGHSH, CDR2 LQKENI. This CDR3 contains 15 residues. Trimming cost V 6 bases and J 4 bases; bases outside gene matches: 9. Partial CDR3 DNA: TGTGCCAGCTCCCCGATGCAGACAGGGGGAGAGACC. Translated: CASSPMQTGGET. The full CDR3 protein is CASSPMQTGGETQYF.

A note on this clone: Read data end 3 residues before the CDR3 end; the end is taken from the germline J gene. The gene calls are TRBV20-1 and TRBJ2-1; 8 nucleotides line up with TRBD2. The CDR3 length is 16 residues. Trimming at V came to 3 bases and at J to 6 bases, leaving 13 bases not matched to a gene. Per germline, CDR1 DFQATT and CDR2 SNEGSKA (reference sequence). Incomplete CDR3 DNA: TGCAGTGCTAGCGCCTTTGGGGCGGGGGGAAGCAATGAG. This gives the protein CSASAFGAGGSNE. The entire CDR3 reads CSASAFGAGGSNEQFF.

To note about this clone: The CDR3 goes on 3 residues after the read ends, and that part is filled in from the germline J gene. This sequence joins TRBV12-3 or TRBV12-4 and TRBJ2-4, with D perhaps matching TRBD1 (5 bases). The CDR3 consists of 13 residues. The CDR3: CASRAQGQETQYF. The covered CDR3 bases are TGTGCCAGCCGGGCCCAAGGACAAGAGACT.

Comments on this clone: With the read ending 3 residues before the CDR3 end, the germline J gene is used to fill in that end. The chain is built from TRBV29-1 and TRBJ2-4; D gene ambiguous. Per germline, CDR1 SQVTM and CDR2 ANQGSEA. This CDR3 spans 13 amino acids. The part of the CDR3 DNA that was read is TGCAGCGTTCATTCAGGTCAGGTTGAGACT. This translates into CSVHSGQVET. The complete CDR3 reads CSVHSGQVETQYF.

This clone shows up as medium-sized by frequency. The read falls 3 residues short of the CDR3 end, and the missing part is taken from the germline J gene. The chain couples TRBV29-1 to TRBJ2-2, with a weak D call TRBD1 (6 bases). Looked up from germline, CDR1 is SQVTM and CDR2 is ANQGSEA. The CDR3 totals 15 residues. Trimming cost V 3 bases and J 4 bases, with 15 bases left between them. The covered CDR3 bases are TGCAGCGTTGATAAGTCAGGGGCCTCCACCGGGGAG. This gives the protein CSVDKSGASTGE. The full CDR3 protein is CSVDKSGASTGELFF.

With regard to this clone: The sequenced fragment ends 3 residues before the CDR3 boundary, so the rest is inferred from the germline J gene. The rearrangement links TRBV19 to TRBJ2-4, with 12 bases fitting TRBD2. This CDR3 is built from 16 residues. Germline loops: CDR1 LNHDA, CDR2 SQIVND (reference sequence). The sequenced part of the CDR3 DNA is TGTGCCAGTAGTATAGCCGCTAGCGGGGGGGTAAAGACT. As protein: CASSIAASGGVKT. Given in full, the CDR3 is CASSIAASGGVKTQYF.